This TCR beta chain stems from a study of blood T cell repertoires in COVID-19 (dated by TCRdb to the early 2020s). In the study overall: Samples covering the acute and convalescent phases of COVID-19 were provided by collaborators in the United States, Italy and Spain. The prospective study material was composed of cDNA or gDNA derived from T cells, B-cell-depleted T cells, or PBMCs. The dataset comprised deeply sampled blood TCRbeta repertoires from subjects exposed to, actively infected with, or recovered from COVID-19. The repertoires were made available in a free public database intended to serve as a resource for research on the immune response to SARS-CoV-2. The samples were drawn from two sources: the first 160 participants of the ongoing ImmuneRACE study, and about 1,300 subjects contributed by 6 global collaborators. The sample metadata nearly always contained a de-identified subject ID, COVID-19 status, age in years and sex. Where HLA class I and class II types were available, the types were taken from metadata supplied by the sample provider, not from assay-based typing. What the study reported, not specific to this receptor: Clinical and demographic metadata were provided uncurated, with the amount varying by source and participant.

Notes on this clone: Its antigen is unknown. Per-base qualities were not stored, and no clone one base away is much larger.

TCRbeta CDR3 regions were amplified from genomic DNA using the immunoSEQ Assay, a bias-controlled multiplex PCR. The published analysis was carried out like this. The number of nucleated cells in each sample was estimated by amplification of reference gene primers within the assay. To quantify the absolute abundance of each unique TCRbeta CDR3 rearrangement, sequence reads were collapsed and filtered. For each sample, productive Simpson clonality was calculated as the square root of Simpson's diversity index across productive rearrangements. This is the immuneACCESS table as TCRdb keeps it, with only in-frame sequences that have V and J called. A part of the clones is gone; compared with another copy, unresolved V genes explain less than half, and the rest is unexplained. The V and J calls and clone size are taken from that table; D and trimming were inferred from the DNA. The sample table holds about 240,000 clones, of which about four fifths were seen once. Clones ranked in the top ten supply approximately 4.5% of the sample.

The germline V gene (reference sequence) gives CDR1 as LGHDT and CDR2 as YNNKEL. The CDR3, cysteine through phenylalanine, is 13 amino acids long. The sequence is cut down to CDR3 DNA, 39 bases in frame from base 1. V gives up 5 bases and J gives up 7 bases, and the segment between their germline ends measures 12 bases. Each collaborating institution followed its own protocols to collect whole blood in K2EDTA tubes. For TCRbeta analysis, collaborator samples were shipped as frozen whole blood, as isolated PBMCs, or as DNA extracted from either sample type. Sequencing was done on a sample of peripheral blood. The chain joins TRBV3-1 (or the pseudogene TRBV3-2) to TRBJ1-5; a tentative D match to TRBD1 spans 6 bases. This TCR was sampled from a woman in her seventies with acute or convalescent COVID-19. The sequence in DNA is TGTGCCAGCAGCTTCACAGGGAGACAGCCCCAGCATTTT. Its protein product is CASSFTGRQPQHF.